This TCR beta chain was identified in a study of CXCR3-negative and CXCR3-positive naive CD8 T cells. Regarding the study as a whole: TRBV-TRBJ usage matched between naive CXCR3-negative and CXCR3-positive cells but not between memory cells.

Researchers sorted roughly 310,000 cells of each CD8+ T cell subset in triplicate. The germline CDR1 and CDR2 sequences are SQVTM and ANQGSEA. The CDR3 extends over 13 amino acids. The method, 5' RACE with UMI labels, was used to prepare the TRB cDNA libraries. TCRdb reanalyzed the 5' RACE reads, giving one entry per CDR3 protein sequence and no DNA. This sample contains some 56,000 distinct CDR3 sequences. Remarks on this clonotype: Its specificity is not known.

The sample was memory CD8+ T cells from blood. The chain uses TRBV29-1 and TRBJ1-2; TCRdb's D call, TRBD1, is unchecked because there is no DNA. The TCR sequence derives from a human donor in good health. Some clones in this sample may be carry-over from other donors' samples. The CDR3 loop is CSVEGGVGTGYTF. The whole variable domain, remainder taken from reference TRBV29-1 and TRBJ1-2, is SAVISQKPSRDICQRGTSLTIQCQVDSQVTMMFWYRQQPGQSLTLIATANQGSEATYESGFVIDKFPISRPNLTFSTLTVSNMSPEDSSIYLCSVEGGVGTGYTFGSGTRLTVV.